A selection of T cell receptor beta chains follows, all from one sample in a study of CD8 T cells in ankylosing spondylitis. One entry per CDR3 protein, called by TCRdb with MiXCR from the 5' RACE reads. This table holds under 950,000 distinct CDR3 sequences, around 17% found once. Sequencing input: blood, either unsorted or a sorted T cell fraction (not recorded which). The receptors stem from a male donor with ankylosing spondylitis. Both conserved end residues are part of each CDR3. The D gene is left open where the match is weak. Clone sizes are given selectively: once, few, many, or a class where the clone is expanded.

TRBJ1-6	TRBV5-1	many	TRBD1	CASSLDRGDSPLHF	TGCGCCAGCAGCTTGGACAGGGGGGATTCACCCCTCCACTTT
TRBJ2-3	TRBV5-6	.	.	CASSTTSRVDTQYF	TGTGCCAGCAGCACAACCTCTAGGGTAGATACGCAGTATTTT
TRBJ2-1	TRBV30	few	.	CAWSSGTYNEQFF	TGTGCCTGGAGTTCCGGGACCTACAATGAGCAGTTCTTC
TRBJ2-1	TRBV2	.	TRBD1	CASSWSTGGLKAGEQFF	TGTGCCAGCAGTTGGTCGACAGGGGGACTAAAGGCGGGTGAGCAGTTCTTC
TRBJ2-2	TRBV5-1	.	.	CASSLDLRGSNTGELFF	TGCGCCAGCAGCTTGGACTTACGAGGGAGTAACACCGGGGAGCTGTTTTTT
TRBJ2-7	TRBV20-1	few	.	CSARGGGKTYEQYF	TGCAGTGCTAGGGGTGGCGGGAAGACCTACGAGCAGTACTTC
TRBJ2-3	TRBV12-3/TRBV12-4	many	.	CASSLESGSTDTQYF	TGTGCCAGCAGTTTGGAAAGCGGAAGCACAGATACGCAGTATTTT
TRBJ2-1	TRBV15	once	TRBD2	CATSTLLGRSSGSSNEQFF	TGTGCCACCAGCACACTCCTTGGACGGTCTAGCGGGAGTAGTAATGAGCAGTTCTTC
TRBJ2-3	TRBV20-1	.	.	CSARKSHVTDTQYF	TGCAGTGCTAGAAAATCACACGTCACAGATACGCAGTATTTT
TRBJ1-1	TRBV28	few	.	CASSPGAYTEAFF	TGTGCCAGCAGTCCGGGAGCGTACACTGAAGCTTTCTTT
TRBJ1-3	TRBV3-1	.	.	CASSQEGGFSGNTIYF	TGTGCCAGCAGCCAAGAGGGCGGTTTCTCTGGAAACACCATATATTTT
TRBJ2-3	TRBV5-1	.	.	CASSLAGYGTDTQYF	TGCGCCAGCAGCTTGGCGGGGTACGGCACAGATACGCAGTATTTT
TRBJ2-7	TRBV29-1	.	.	CSVDRGTEQYF	TGCAGCGTTGACCGGGGGACCGAGCAGTACTTC
TRBJ2-1	TRBV5-1	few	.	CASSSQWYNEQFF	TGCGCCAGCAGTTCTCAATGGTACAATGAGCAGTTCTTC
TRBJ2-3	TRBV6-1	.	.	CASSETGGLNTQYF	TGTGCCAGCAGTGAAACGGGGGGCCTCAATACGCAGTATTTT
TRBJ2-7	TRBV20-1	.	TRBD2	CSAEKLAGGSYEQYF	TGCAGTGCCGAAAAACTAGCGGGAGGAAGCTACGAGCAGTACTTC
TRBJ2-3	TRBV7-6	.	.	CASSLLKDTQYF	TGTGCCAGCAGCTTACTGAAAGATACGCAGTATTTT
TRBJ1-2	TRBV18	.	.	CASSPQDTYGYTF	TGTGCCAGCTCACCCCAGGACACCTATGGCTACACCTTC
TRBJ2-1	TRBV24-1	few	TRBD2	CATRDSSGSAYNEQFF	TGTGCCACCAGGGACTCTAGCGGGAGCGCCTACAATGAGCAGTTCTTC
TRBJ2-1	TRBV12-3/TRBV12-4	many	.	CASSTISRAGQFF	TGTGCCAGCAGCACCATCTCCCGAGCGGGGCAGTTCTTC
TRBJ2-3	TRBV4-1	.	TRBD2	CASSRQSGLAGIGDTQYF	TGCGCCAGCAGCCGACAATCCGGACTAGCGGGGATTGGAGATACGCAGTATTTT
TRBJ2-3	TRBV12-3/TRBV12-4	.	.	CASSLGPAGADPSQYF	TGTGCCAGCAGTTTAGGTCCCGCCGGGGCCGACCCCAGCCAGTATTTT
TRBJ1-3	TRBV7-9	few	.	CASSLAVGLREEEHF	TGTGCCAGCAGCTTAGCGGTTGGTCTCAGGGAGGAAGAACATTTT
TRBJ2-6	TRBV19	.	.	CASRDVRAGNSGANVLTF	TGTGCCAGTAGGGATGTTCGGGCAGGGAACTCTGGGGCCAACGTCCTGACTTTC
TRBJ2-5	TRBV7-2	.	TRBD2	CASSLAASGGAIKTQYF	TGTGCCAGCAGCTTAGCGGCTAGCGGGGGGGCGATAAAGACCCAGTACTTC
TRBJ2-5	TRBV7-2	.	.	CASSLGASTQETQYF	TGTGCCAGCAGCTTAGGGGCTAGCACACAAGAGACCCAGTACTTC
TRBJ1-4	TRBV10-3	once	.	CAISEGLTNEKLIF	TGTGCCATCAGTGAGGGTTTGACTAATGAAAAACTGATTTTT
TRBJ2-1	TRBV5-1	many	.	CASRPSLSSYNEQFF	TGCGCCAGCAGGCCCAGTTTGAGCTCCTACAATGAGCAGTTCTTC
TRBJ2-1	TRBV4-3	.	TRBD2	CASSQDASGKYNEQFF	TGCGCCAGCAGCCAAGATGCTAGCGGCAAATACAATGAGCAGTTCTTC
TRBJ1-1	TRBV11-3	.	.	CASRPDRMNTEAFF	TGTGCCAGCAGACCCGACAGGATGAACACTGAAGCTTTCTTT
TRBJ1-2	TRBV6-1	.	TRBD1	CASRAPDRDYGYTF	TGTGCCAGCAGGGCCCCGGACAGGGACTATGGCTACACCTTC
TRBJ2-1	TRBV7-8	.	.	CASSFSGQYVVGNEQFF	TGTGCCAGCAGCTTCTCTGGACAGTATGTGGTTGGCAATGAGCAGTTCTTC
TRBJ1-1	TRBV3-1	few	.	CASRTADTEAFF	TGTGCCTCCCGTACGGCGGACACTGAAGCTTTCTTT
TRBJ1-1	TRBV29-1	few	.	CSVHGGLYTEAFF	TGCAGCGTTCATGGGGGTTTATACACTGAAGCTTTCTTT
TRBJ2-7	TRBV12-3/TRBV12-4	few	TRBD1	CASMIPGQGSSEQYF	TGTGCCAGCATGATTCCGGGACAGGGTTCTTCCGAGCAGTACTTC
TRBJ2-2	TRBV9	.	TRBD1	CASTGTPGTGAGELFF	TGTGCCAGCACAGGAACTCCCGGGACAGGGGCCGGGGAGCTGTTTTTT
TRBJ1-1	TRBV3-1	few	.	CASSQEYSREAFF	TGTGCCAGCAGCCAAGAATACAGCCGTGAAGCTTTCTTT
TRBJ2-1	TRBV12-3/TRBV12-4	.	.	CASSIPLAGEQFF	TGTGCCAGCAGTATCCCTTTAGCCGGGGAGCAGTTCTTC
TRBJ2-5	TRBV20-1	.	TRBD2	CSARLAGGGEETQYF	TGCAGTGCTAGACTAGCGGGGGGCGGGGAAGAGACCCAGTACTTC